What follows are 17 T cell receptor beta chains derived from one specimen sequenced in a study of cytomegalovirus exposure and HLA in healthy donors. 60 Vbeta and 13 Jbeta primers were used in PCR. Measured with immunoSEQ multiplex PCR; TCRdb has only the in-frame clones, and not every one. The sample carries around 67,000 clones, roughly 74% recorded once. The sample comprised PBMCs. The source is a man aged 18 to 29 in good health and CMV-seropositive.

In this sample, this clone is large. The rearrangement joins TRBV7-9 to TRBJ2-1, with a tentative D call TRBD2 (6 bases). The germline V and J ends were trimmed by 7 bases and 6 bases, with 16 bases remaining between them. CDR3 length: 14 amino acids. Germline V gives CDR1 SEHNR, CDR2 FQNEAQ (reference sequence). CDR3 in amino acids: CASMGTQGGNEQFF. The CDR3, as DNA: TGTGCCAGCATGGGGACTCAGGGTGGCAATGAGCAGTTCTTC.

This clone came up a few times. The chain has TRBV27 and TRBJ1-6, with 8 bases fitting TRBD1. Germline CDR1 is MNHEY and CDR2 is SMNVEV (reference sequence). The CDR3 is 15 residues long. V shed 5 bases, J shed 9 bases, and the junction held 9 bases outside the gene matches. The CDR3 reads CASSLTGTGGSPLHF. CDR3 nucleotide sequence: TGTGCCAGCAGTCTGACCGGGACAGGAGGTTCACCCCTCCACTTT.

In this sample, this clone turned up a few times. The genes are TRBV2 and TRBJ1-1, with 7 bases aligning to TRBD1. The CDR3 extends over 14 amino acids. The ends lost 6 bases at V and 1 base at J; junction bases unmatched: 5. In germline, CDR1 is SNHLY, CDR2 FYNNEI. CDR3 bases: TGTGCCAGCAGGCAAAGACAGGGGAACACTGAAGCTTTCTTT. Its protein product is CASRQRQGNTEAFF.

The chain joins TRBV11-3 to TRBJ2-2; D is ambiguous. The CDR3 contains 11 residues. Germline V gene sequence: CDR1 SGHNT, CDR2 YENEEA. V lost 3 bases and J 7 bases, leaving 3 bases between the germline ends. The CDR3: CASSFGGELFF. In DNA form, the CDR3 reads TGTGCCAGCAGCTTCGGCGGGGAGCTGTTTTTT.

The rearrangement uses TRBV29-1 and TRBJ2-3, with a possible D match to TRBD2 (5 bases). V was shortened by 5 bases and J by 4 bases, with 10 bases between the two germline ends. The CDR3 has 12 amino acids. Germline values: CDR1 SQVTM, CDR2 ANQGSEA. DNA for the CDR3: TGCAGCGTTCGATCCGGGGCAGATACGCAGTATTTT. As protein: CSVRSGADTQYF.

DNA of the CDR3: TGTGCCAGCAGCCCCGGGGGGGGGCACACTGAAGCTTTCTTT. Protein sequence: CASSPGGGHTEAFF. This chain uses TRBV9 with TRBJ1-1; TRBD1 is a possible D gene (6 bases). The V end lost 4 bases, the J end lost 3 bases, and 13 bases lay between the germline ends. CDR3 length: 14 residues. Germline assignment: CDR1 SGDLS and CDR2 YYNGEE.

The chain combines TRBV6-5 with TRBJ1-1, with a possible D match to TRBD1 (5 bases). The CDR3 is made up of 14 amino acids. CDR1 MNHEY and CDR2 SVGAGI come from the germline V gene. The V and J ends lost 2 bases and 6 bases respectively, with 13 bases between them. The CDR3 reads CASSYGRDSSEAFF. CDR3 in DNA: TGTGCCAGCAGTTACGGTCGAGACAGTTCTGAAGCTTTCTTT.

The sample holds one count of this clone. In DNA form, the CDR3 reads TGTGCCAGCAGCGTCCGGACTGACCCCACCTACGAGCAGTACTTC. Translating it yields CASSVRTDPTYEQYF. The chain has TRBV9 and TRBJ2-7, with TRBD2 as a possible D gene (5 bases). Germline loops: CDR1 SGDLS, CDR2 YYNGEE. V was cut by 2 bases and J by 2 bases, with 14 bases left in between. This CDR3 has 15 amino acids. Complete variable domain (other parts from reference TRBV9 and TRBJ2-7): DSGVTQTPKHLITATGQRVTLRCSPRSGDLSVYWYQQSLDQGLQFLIQYYNGEERAKGNILERFSAQQFPDLHSELNLSSLELGDSALYFCASSVRTDPTYEQYFGPGTRLTVT.

The V gene is TRBV30, the J gene TRBJ1-2; unclear D gene. This CDR3 has 13 amino acids. Between the trimmed V and J ends, which lost 0 bases and 4 bases, there was a span of 9 bases. Germline values: CDR1 GTSNPN, CDR2 SVGIG (reference sequence). The CDR3 spells CAWSVPGPYGYTF. As DNA, the CDR3 is TGTGCCTGGAGTGTACCTGGCCCCTATGGCTACACCTTC.

CDR3 nucleotide sequence: TGTGCCAGCAGCTTACTGGAGACAGGTAGCTCCTACAATGAGCAGTTCTTC. It specifies CASSLLETGSSYNEQFF. The rearrangement joins TRBV7-6 to TRBJ2-1; D might be TRBD1 (6 bases). The germline CDR1 and CDR2 sequences are SGHVS and FNYEAQ. This CDR3 region has 17 residues. V was cut by 2 bases and J by 0 bases, with 14 bases left in between.

Here the CDR3 DNA reads TGTGCCAGCAGTTACTCGACCTCAGGTTACAATGAGCAGTTCTTC. Encoded protein: CASSYSTSGYNEQFF. The rearrangement uses TRBV6-5 and TRBJ2-1; D gene uncertain. The CDR3 spans 15 residues. In germline, CDR1 is MNHEY, CDR2 SVGAGI. Trimming took off 0 bases at V and 4 bases at J, with 10 bases between the two ends.

CDR3 DNA sequence: TGCGCCAGCAGCTTGGATCGACAGAGTATAAACACTGAAGCTTTCTTT. It codes for CASSLDRQSINTEAFF. The V and J genes are TRBV5-1 and TRBJ1-1; maybe TRBD1 (5 bases). Germline CDR1 reads SGHRS; CDR2 reads YFSETQ. This CDR3 spans 16 amino acids. The V and J ends lost 0 bases and 2 bases respectively, with 14 bases between them.

The V gene is TRBV28, the J gene TRBJ2-1, with 8 bases aligning to TRBD1. V lost 5 bases to trimming and J lost 5 bases; unmatched junction nucleotides: 5. The CDR3 spans 14 residues. CDR1 MDHEN and CDR2 SYDVKM come from the germline V gene. CDR3 sequence: CASSAYRGDNEQFF. Here the CDR3 DNA reads TGTGCCAGCAGTGCTTACAGGGGGGACAATGAGCAGTTCTTC.

The chain links TRBV7-8 to TRBJ1-2; 7 bases line up with TRBD1. V lost 5 bases and J lost 6; bases outside the gene matches: 3. Germline V gene lookup returns CDR1 SGHVS and CDR2 FQNEAQ. The CDR3 totals 12 residues. In nucleotides, the CDR3 is TGTGCCAGCAGCCGAGGGACAGATGGCTACACCTTC. Translating it yields CASSRGTDGYTF.

The rearrangement links TRBV14 to TRBJ2-7; D possibly corresponds to TRBD2 (6 bases). Germline V gives CDR1 SGHDN, CDR2 FVKESK. V shed 0 bases and J shed 2 bases, with 14 bases lying between them. The CDR3 is 16 residues long. DNA for the CDR3: TGTGCCAGCAGCCAAGACGGCCTAGCGTACCCCTACGAGCAGTACTTC. Its protein product is CASSQDGLAYPYEQYF.

This clone showed up just a few times. This sequence joins TRBV2 and TRBJ1-6; D remains unclear. Trimming cost V 6 bases and J 11 bases, with 20 bases left between them. Germline V lookup: CDR1 SNHLY, CDR2 FYNNEI. The CDR3 runs 15 residues. This chain's CDR3 is CASREVLGWEAPLHF. Written as DNA, the CDR3 is TGTGCCAGCAGGGAGGTCTTAGGTTGGGAAGCACCCCTCCACTTT.

The V and J genes are TRBV9 and TRBJ1-1; D is uncertain. CDR3 length: 15 amino acids. Per germline, CDR1 SGDLS and CDR2 YYNGEE. V was cut by 3 bases and J by 2 bases, with 14 bases left in between. DNA of the CDR3: TGTGCCAGCAGCGCGTCCGATTGGCCAAACACTGAAGCTTTCTTT. This gives the protein CASSASDWPNTEAFF.